The 7 T cell receptor beta chains below were found in one sample sequenced in a study of shared clonotypes between healthy human individuals. Naivety among CD8 cells was defined by CD45RO negativity and positive CCR7 selection, thereby excluding terminally differentiated effector memory CD45RA+ cells. Measured with immunoSEQ multiplex PCR; TCRdb has only the in-frame clones, and not every one. The sample yields 760,000 or so clones, 96% seen once. Sample: naive CD8+ T cells sorted from blood. These receptors were taken from a man aged 25 to 40 in good health.

The chain uses TRBV7-9 and TRBJ1-5; 7 bases are a match to TRBD1. Germline CDR1 and CDR2: SEHNR and FQNEAQ (reference sequence). The CDR3 is 14 amino acids. The V and J ends lost 2 bases and 7 bases, in that order; junction bases with no gene match: 5. The CDR3 sequence is CASSLTGEGQPQHF. CDR3 coding DNA: TGTGCCAGCAGCTTAACAGGGGAAGGGCAGCCCCAGCATTTT.

This sequence joins TRBV29-1 and TRBJ1-2; TRBD1 agrees at 7 bases. V shed 5 bases and J 3 bases; nucleotides not matched to a gene: 6. CDR1 SQVTM and CDR2 ANQGSEA come from the germline V gene. This CDR3 has 13 residues. CDR3 bases: TGCAGCGTTAGACAGGGCAGCGACTATGGCTACACCTTC. Translated: CSVRQGSDYGYTF.

The gene calls are TRBV13 and TRBJ2-7, with 7 bases matching TRBD2. The germline gives CDR1 PRHDT, CDR2 FYEKMQ (reference sequence). The CDR3 has 14 residues. V gave up 6 bases and J gave up 2 bases; unmatched junction bases: 7. CDR3 nucleotides: TGTGCCAGCAGTCGAGCGGGGCTACCCTACGAGCAGTACTTC. It is translated as CASSRAGLPYEQYF.

The chain carries TRBV5-3 and TRBJ1-5, with 7 positions matching TRBD1. TRBV5-3 carries the ORF label, with uncertain function. The CDR3 has 16 residues. The trim removed 3 bases at V and 4 bases at J, leaving 10 bases unmatched. CDR3 sequence: CARSSRTGVLNQPQHF. In DNA form, the CDR3 reads TGTGCCAGAAGCTCGCGTACAGGGGTTCTAAATCAGCCCCAGCATTTT.

The chain has TRBV4-3 and TRBJ2-2; no firm D call. V lost 0 bases and J 1 base, leaving 3 bases between the germline ends. This CDR3 is built from 14 residues. From germline, CDR1 is LGHNA and CDR2 YSLEER. CDR3 nucleotide sequence: TGCGCCAGCAGCCAAGAGGGGAACACCGGGGAGCTGTTTTTT. This encodes CASSQEGNTGELFF.

The J gene is TRBJ1-1, the V gene TRBV7-9, with a weak D call TRBD1 (5 bases). V lost 1 base and J lost 1, with 10 bases in between. The CDR3 is made up of 15 amino acids. The germline V gene encodes CDR1 SEHNR and CDR2 FQNEAQ (reference sequence). CDR3 DNA sequence: TGTGCCAGCAGCTTAGTTGGGGGAGGGAACACTGAAGCTTTCTTT. Encoded protein: CASSLVGGGNTEAFF.

The V call is TRBV19, the J call TRBJ2-1, with 9 positions matching TRBD1. The ends lost 3 bases at V and 3 bases at J; junction bases unmatched: 3. The CDR3 has 15 residues. Germline V lookup: CDR1 LNHDA, CDR2 SQIVND (reference sequence). The CDR3 protein is CASSILDRGYNEQFF. CDR3 coding DNA: TGTGCCAGTAGTATCTTGGACAGGGGCTACAATGAGCAGTTCTTC.